This T cell receptor beta chain was found in a study of blood T cell repertoires in COVID-19. Study details: Samples of COVID-19 (acute and convalescent) were obtained from the United States, Italy and Spain. PBMCs, B-cell-depleted T cells, or T cells were the source of the cDNA or gDNA that made up the material.

V dropped 0 bases and J dropped 7 bases, with 11 bases sitting between them. Germline CDR1 reads SGHRS; CDR2 reads YFSETQ. The CDR3 totals 14 residues. In the original processing: Reference gene primer amplification gave estimated nucleated cell counts. Measured with immunoSEQ multiplex PCR; TCRdb has only the in-frame clones, and not every one. D and trimming were read from the DNA, whereas the V and J calls and clone size are those reported in that table. The top ten hold approximately 11% of the sample, which has around 150,000 clones, around 85% seen once. This sequence originates from a man between 60 and 70 years old with active or convalescent COVID-19. The chain uses TRBV5-1 and TRBJ2-1; TRBD2 might be the D (5 bases). The sample consisted of peripheral blood. The CDR3 is CASSLGGAANEQFF. The CDR3 coding sequence is TGCGCCAGCAGCTTGGGGGGAGCGGCAAATGAGCAGTTCTTC.